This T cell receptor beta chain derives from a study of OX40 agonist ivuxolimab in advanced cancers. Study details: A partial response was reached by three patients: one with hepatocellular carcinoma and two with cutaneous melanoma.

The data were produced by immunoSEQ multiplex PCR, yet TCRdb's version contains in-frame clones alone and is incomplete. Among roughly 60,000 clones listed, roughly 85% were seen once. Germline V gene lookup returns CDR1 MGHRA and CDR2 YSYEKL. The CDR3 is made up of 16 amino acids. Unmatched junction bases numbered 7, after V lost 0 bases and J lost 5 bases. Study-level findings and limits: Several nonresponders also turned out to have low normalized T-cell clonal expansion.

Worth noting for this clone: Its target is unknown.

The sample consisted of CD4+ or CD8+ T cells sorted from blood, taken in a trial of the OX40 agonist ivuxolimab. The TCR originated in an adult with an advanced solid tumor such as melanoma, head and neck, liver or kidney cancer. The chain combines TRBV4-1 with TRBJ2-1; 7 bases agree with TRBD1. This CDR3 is CASSQDMTGRNNEQFF. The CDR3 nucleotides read TGCGCCAGCAGCCAAGATATGACAGGGCGGAACAATGAGCAGTTCTTC.